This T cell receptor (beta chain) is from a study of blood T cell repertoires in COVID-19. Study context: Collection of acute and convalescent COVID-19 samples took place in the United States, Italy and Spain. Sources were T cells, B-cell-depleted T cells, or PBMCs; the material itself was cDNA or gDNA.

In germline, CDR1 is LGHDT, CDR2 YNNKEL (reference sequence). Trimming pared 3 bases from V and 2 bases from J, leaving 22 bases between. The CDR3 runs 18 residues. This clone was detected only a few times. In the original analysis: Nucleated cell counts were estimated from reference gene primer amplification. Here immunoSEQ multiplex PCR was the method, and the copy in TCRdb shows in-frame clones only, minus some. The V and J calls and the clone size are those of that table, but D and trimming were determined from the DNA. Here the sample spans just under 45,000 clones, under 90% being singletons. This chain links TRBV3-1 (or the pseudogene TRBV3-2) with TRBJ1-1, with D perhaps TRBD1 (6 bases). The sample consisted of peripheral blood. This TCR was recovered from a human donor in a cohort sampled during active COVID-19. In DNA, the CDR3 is TGTGCCAGCAGCCAGGCCTGGCGGGTGGGGGCGAGAAACACTGAAGCTTTCTTT. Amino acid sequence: CASSQAWRVGARNTEAFF.